The rows below give T cell receptor beta chains drawn from one sample of a study of cytomegalovirus exposure and HLA in healthy donors. Only in-frame clones appear in the TCRdb table, and some are missing; sequencing was by immunoSEQ multiplex PCR. This table holds about 130,000 clones, more than 15% found once. Sequencing used PBMCs. The receptor set was obtained from a female donor in good health and CMV-seropositive. Each CDR3 is given with its conserved first and last residue. Fields, in order: D gene, clone size, V gene, J gene, CDR3 DNA, CDR3 protein. A D gene is named only where the DNA matches it firmly. Rows may omit the clone size; those that give it use once, few, many or a size class.

D: TRBD1
size: few
V: TRBV6-5
J: TRBJ1-5
DNA: TGTGCCAGCAGTTTACACAGGGGGAATCAGCCCCAGCATTTT
CDR3: CASSLHRGNQPQHF

D: NA
size: few
V: TRBV19
J: TRBJ2-3
DNA: TGTGCCAGTAGTACACTCCAGGGAGGCGCTCTTGGTACGCAGTATTTT
CDR3: CASSTLQGGALGTQYF

D: NA
size: NA
V: TRBV9
J: TRBJ2-2
DNA: TGTGCCAGCAGCTTAGGACACAACACCGGGGAGCTGTTTTTT
CDR3: CASSLGHNTGELFF

D: NA
size: few
V: TRBV23-1
J: TRBJ1-5
DNA: TGCGCCAGCAGTCGGCAGGGGCACAGGGAGGGGAGCAATCAGCCCCAGCATTTT
CDR3: CASSRQGHREGSNQPQHF

D: NA
size: NA
V: TRBV7-6
J: TRBJ1-5
DNA: TGTGCCAGCAGCTTAGGGACGGGACAGCCCCAGCATTTT
CDR3: CASSLGTGQPQHF

D: NA
size: NA
V: TRBV4-3
J: TRBJ2-4
DNA: TGCGCCAGCAGCCAAGCTAGCTCACTAGCCAAAAACATTCAGTACTTC
CDR3: CASSQASSLAKNIQYF

D: NA
size: few
V: TRBV6-6
J: TRBJ2-7
DNA: TGTGCCAGCAGTCGGGACTCCTACGAGCAGTACTTC
CDR3: CASSRDSYEQYF

D: TRBD2
size: NA
V: TRBV5-1
J: TRBJ2-1
DNA: TGCGCCAGCGGCGCGGAGCGGGGGCTCTCTCCCTACAATGAGCAGTTCTTC
CDR3: CASGAERGLSPYNEQFF

D: TRBD2
size: NA
V: TRBV7-9
J: TRBJ2-5
DNA: TGTGCCAGCAGAGCACTAGCGGGACCCGTCGAGGAAGAGACCCAGTACTTC
CDR3: CASRALAGPVEEETQYF

D: TRBD1
size: NA
V: TRBV27
J: TRBJ1-6
DNA: TGTGCCAGCAGTTCCTCTACAGGGGATAATTCACCCCTCCACTTT
CDR3: CASSSSTGDNSPLHF

D: TRBD2
size: few
V: TRBV7-8
J: TRBJ2-3
DNA: TGTGCCAGCAGCTACCGATCGGGAGGGCTCACAGATACGCAGTATTTT
CDR3: CASSYRSGGLTDTQYF

D: TRBD1
size: NA
V: TRBV19
J: TRBJ2-7
DNA: TGTGCCAGTAGCCGGGACAGGGATCGCGAGCAGTACTTC
CDR3: CASSRDRDREQYF

D: NA
size: NA
V: TRBV6-1
J: TRBJ1-6
DNA: TGTGCCAGCAGTGGCTATCTTAGCTCCTATAATTCACCCCTCCACTTT
CDR3: CASSGYLSSYNSPLHF

D: TRBD2
size: NA
V: TRBV29-1
J: TRBJ2-7
DNA: TGCAGCGTTGAATTGATGGCGGGAGGGACCTACGAGCAGTACTTC
CDR3: CSVELMAGGTYEQYF

D: NA
size: few
V: TRBV6-1
J: TRBJ1-2
DNA: TGTGCCAGCATTTTCCGGCACACAGAGATGGGTGGCTACACCTTC
CDR3: CASIFRHTEMGGYTF

D: NA
size: NA
V: TRBV4-2
J: TRBJ1-2
DNA: TGTGCCAGCAGCCCGACCCTAGAAGGAGACAGCTATGGCTACACCTTC
CDR3: CASSPTLEGDSYGYTF

D: NA
size: few
V: TRBV5-1
J: TRBJ2-7
DNA: TGCGCCAGCAGCCCCGTGTCGTACAGGGTCCACGAGCAGTACTTC
CDR3: CASSPVSYRVHEQYF

D: TRBD1
size: few
V: TRBV29-1
J: TRBJ1-1
DNA: TGCAGCGTTGGGACAGGCGAAGAAGCTTTCTTT
CDR3: CSVGTGEEAFF

D: TRBD2
size: NA
V: TRBV10-3
J: TRBJ2-3
DNA: TGTGCCATCAGCGGGGGGACTAGCGGGCGAGCAGATACGCAGTATTTT
CDR3: CAISGGTSGRADTQYF

D: TRBD1
size: NA
V: TRBV7-6
J: TRBJ1-4
DNA: TGTGCCAGCAGGCCACCCGGACAGGGAGTTCCCTGGAAACTGTTTTTT
CDR3: CASRPPGQGVPWKLFF

D: TRBD2
size: NA
V: TRBV2
J: TRBJ2-5
DNA: TGTGCCAGCAGTCAAAGTAGGCCTAGCGGGGGCCAAGAGACCCAGTACTTC
CDR3: CASSQSRPSGGQETQYF

D: NA
size: few
V: TRBV12-5
J: TRBJ1-1
DNA: TGTGCTAGTGGTCCGGTAGATTCTGAAGCTTTCTTT
CDR3: CASGPVDSEAFF

D: TRBD2
size: NA
V: TRBV4-3
J: TRBJ2-2
DNA: TGCGCCAGCAGCCGGGACGGGGGGAGCAGCGGGGAGCTGTTTTTT
CDR3: CASSRDGGSSGELFF

D: NA
size: few
V: TRBV10-2
J: TRBJ2-7
DNA: TGCGCCAGCAGCCCCGGTCCGGGACTCCGGGTCCCCCCCTACGAGCAGTACTTC
CDR3: CASSPGPGLRVPPYEQYF

D: NA
size: NA
V: TRBV28
J: TRBJ1-5
DNA: TGTGCCAGCAGTTTATTTTTAGTAAACGATCAGCCCCAGCATTTT
CDR3: CASSLFLVNDQPQHF

D: TRBD2
size: few
V: TRBV5-1
J: TRBJ2-7
DNA: TGCGCCAGCAGCTTGGTTGCTAGCGGGAGCCACGAGCAGTACTTC
CDR3: CASSLVASGSHEQYF

D: TRBD2
size: NA
V: TRBV5-1
J: TRBJ2-3
DNA: TGCGCCAGCACCCGGGGGGGGAGCACAGATACGCAGTATTTT
CDR3: CASTRGGSTDTQYF

D: NA
size: few
V: TRBV6-5
J: TRBJ2-7
DNA: TGTGCCAGCAGTTATCTCAGGGGATCCCACGAGCAGTACTTC
CDR3: CASSYLRGSHEQYF

D: TRBD1
size: few
V: TRBV11-3
J: TRBJ2-2
DNA: TGTGCCAGCAGCTCGACCGGGACAGGGGCTACCGGGGAGCTGTTTTTT
CDR3: CASSSTGTGATGELFF

D: NA
size: NA
V: TRBV30
J: TRBJ2-7
DNA: TGTGCCTGGAGTCCGGGGTCCTACGAGCAGTACTTC
CDR3: CAWSPGSYEQYF

D: TRBD1
size: NA
V: TRBV28
J: TRBJ1-5
DNA: TGTGCCACGATCTACGTGGGACAGGGATATCAGCCCCAGCATTTT
CDR3: CATIYVGQGYQPQHF

D: NA
size: few
V: TRBV7-2
J: TRBJ2-7
DNA: TGTGCCAGCAGCTTAGCATTGCCCGGGATTGTAGCGTACGAGCAGTACTTC
CDR3: CASSLALPGIVAYEQYF

D: TRBD1
size: few
V: TRBV6-5
J: TRBJ2-7
DNA: TGTGCCAGCAGAGTGGACAGGGCCGGTTCGGGCGAGCAGTACTTC
CDR3: CASRVDRAGSGEQYF

D: NA
size: NA
V: TRBV28
J: TRBJ1-1
DNA: TGTGCCAGCAGCCCCTCTGGGTATCAGAGGTGGACTGAAGCTTTCTTT
CDR3: CASSPSGYQRWTEAFF

D: TRBD1
size: NA
V: TRBV5-3
J: TRBJ2-3
DNA: TGTGCCAGAAGCCCAAGAGACAGGGGGCGAGGCACAGATACGCAGTATTTT
CDR3: CARSPRDRGRGTDTQYF

D: NA
size: few
V: TRBV29-1
J: TRBJ2-5
DNA: TGCAGCACGGGAGAAACGGAGACCCAGTACTTC
CDR3: CSTGETETQYF

D: TRBD1
size: few
V: TRBV10-3
J: TRBJ1-2
DNA: TGTGCCATCAGTGCCCGATTTGGGACAGGGCCTGATGGCTACACCTTC
CDR3: CAISARFGTGPDGYTF

D: TRBD1
size: NA
V: TRBV5-1
J: TRBJ2-2
DNA: TGCGCCAGCAGCTTGGGTGACAGGGATGGCGGGGAGCTGTTTTTT
CDR3: CASSLGDRDGGELFF

D: NA
size: few
V: TRBV9
J: TRBJ2-3
DNA: TGTGCCAGCAGCGTTGACCGGGGGACGAATACGCAGTATTTT
CDR3: CASSVDRGTNTQYF

D: TRBD1
size: few
V: TRBV28
J: TRBJ2-7
DNA: TGTGCCAGCAGTGGACTGGGGACAGGGCTATCCTACGAGCAGTACTTC
CDR3: CASSGLGTGLSYEQYF

D: TRBD2
size: NA
V: TRBV4-3
J: TRBJ2-7
DNA: TGCGCCAGCAGCCAAGGACTAGCGGGGGGAGTATTCTACGAGCAGTACTTC
CDR3: CASSQGLAGGVFYEQYF

D: NA
size: few
V: TRBV7-9
J: TRBJ1-5
DNA: TGTGCCAGCATCACTCTGAAAAATCAGCCCCAGCATTTT
CDR3: CASITLKNQPQHF

D: TRBD1
size: NA
V: TRBV7-2
J: TRBJ1-5
DNA: TGTGCCAGCAGCTCTGGGACAGGCCCCAATCAGCCCCAGCATTTT
CDR3: CASSSGTGPNQPQHF

D: NA
size: few
V: TRBV19
J: TRBJ2-7
DNA: TGTGCCACGTCCCGGGGTGAGGTTACCTACGAGCAGTACTTC
CDR3: CATSRGEVTYEQYF

D: NA
size: NA
V: TRBV5-5
J: TRBJ2-1
DNA: TGTGCCAGCAGCTTGAGGGGCGACCTATCCTACAATGAGCAGTTCTTC
CDR3: CASSLRGDLSYNEQFF

D: TRBD1
size: once
V: TRBV28
J: TRBJ1-2
DNA: TGTGCCAGCAGCCCACCGGGACAGGGCCTAATCTATGGCTACACCTTC
CDR3: CASSPPGQGLIYGYTF

D: NA
size: few
V: TRBV6-1
J: TRBJ1-3
DNA: TGTGCCAGCACCTTAATCCGGAGCTCTGGAAACACCATATATTTT
CDR3: CASTLIRSSGNTIYF

D: TRBD2
size: few
V: TRBV6-6
J: TRBJ2-5
DNA: TGTGCCAGCAGGGGGCGTCAAGCGGGACACCAAGAGACCCAGTACTTC
CDR3: CASRGRQAGHQETQYF

D: TRBD2
size: NA
V: TRBV5-1
J: TRBJ2-7
DNA: TGCGCCAGCAGCTTGGAGGGCCGAATGGCGGGAGGCGGCGAGCAGTACTTC
CDR3: CASSLEGRMAGGGEQYF